The rows below give T cell receptor beta chains drawn from one sample of a study of human T cells and chemical hapten exposure. TCRdb reprocessed the RACE reads with MiXCR, giving one entry per CDR3 protein. The table shows 75,000 to 95,000 distinct CDR3 sequences, with roughly 12% occurring only once. Material: whole blood, obtained in connection with sensitization to the hapten diphenylcyclopropenone (DPC). These receptors all stem from a woman in her sixties with alopecia areata. Some clones in this sample may be carry-over from other donors' samples. Both conserved end residues are part of each CDR3.

V gene	J gene	CDR3 protein
TRBV9	TRBJ2-5	CASSKTDEGPETQYF
TRBV6-2/TRBV6-3	TRBJ2-4	CASSLELAGGVAKNIQYF
TRBV10-1	TRBJ2-7	CASSPGHYLSYEQYF
TRBV9	TRBJ2-3	CASSGLAGYTDTQYF
TRBV20-1	TRBJ1-3	CSARDWKSETGNTKYF
TRBV2	TRBJ1-1	CASSVTEAFF
TRBV7-9	TRBJ2-7	CASSLEAGPYEQYF
TRBV6-4	TRBJ1-2	CASSHDGLYGYTF
TRBV3-1	TRBJ1-4	CASSQDLGAANEKLFF
TRBV12-3/TRBV12-4	TRBJ2-1	CASRGRSEQFF
TRBV18	TRBJ2-7	CASSPNGQAYEQYF
TRBV20-1	TRBJ1-6	CSARGGVGSPLHF
TRBV20-1	TRBJ2-1	CSAFLTGNREQFF
TRBV10-1	TRBJ2-7	CASFPVYEQYF
TRBV5-1	TRBJ2-3	CASSLTGPDTQYF
TRBV7-8	TRBJ1-1	CASSLGRLGVGTEAFF
TRBV11-2	TRBJ2-5	CASTLSLIGARETQYF